This TCR beta chain is drawn from a study of identical twins (dated by TCRdb to about 2016). Background on the whole study: The study deep-sequenced TCR alpha and beta repertoires from monozygotic twins, unrelated adults of various ages and cord blood to test whether fetal clonotypes persist. To rule out contamination, the twin experiments were replicated at different times with different library preparation protocols.

Only healthy Caucasian donors were included. The twin cohort consisted of three pairs of female monozygotic twins, all aged about 18 to 30 years. Positive isolation kits from Invitrogen were used to isolate the CD4+ and CD8+ T cell populations. Libraries were prepared through 5' RACE. This sample was sequenced with an Illumina HiSeq 2000. A universal primer binding site was added through template switching, and the final cDNA carried a unique molecular identifier so that TCR cDNA molecules could be counted accurately. Specific primers in the conserved constant-segment region were used to synthesize first-strand cDNA for TCR alpha and beta chains. To control for contamination, every cDNA library carried two barcodes: a SMART-Mk sample barcode plus Illumina barcodes. TruSeq adapter sequences, together with Illumina sample barcodes, were added in two successive PCR steps. The Illumina HiSeq platform was used with custom primers to sequence TCR alpha and beta cDNA libraries. Per the authors' processing: Raw reads were processed with MiGEC to extract unique molecular identifiers, and MiXCR was used to determine CDR3 positions. For each individual, recombination models were inferred using an EM algorithm with the repgenHMM and IGoR tools. Shared clonotype analysis was performed with the tcR package in R, normalizing sharing by the product of cloneset sizes. To study raw recombination without the effects of thymic and clonal selection, out-of-frame nonproductive sequences were analyzed. The public reads were quality trimmed at Q25 with fastp and then assembled into clones with MiXCR by TCRdb, keeping productive beta chains. Rows with a matching CDR3 protein are joined into one entry that keeps the most common DNA and genes. The V and J calls were not made by the authors but by TCRdb's processing. The sample table contains approximately 190,000 distinct CDR3 sequences; only one count was recorded for 15% of them. The ten largest clones represent around 40% of the sample.

This clonotype was counted a few times. Its recognized antigen is unknown. Base quality data are lacking; no much larger clone is found one base away. Study-wide conclusions, independent of this receptor: Zero-insertion analyses could be partly confounded by invariant T cells such as MAIT and iNKT, though diverse VJ usage argued against such confounding for most clonotypes. Abundant cord blood beta clonotypes carried fewer insertions; young adult naive repertoires showed a weaker similar trend, while memory repertoires showed none. Excess twin sharing in beta out-of-frame sequences was weaker because fewer shared sequences lowered the signal-to-noise ratio. Compared with coincidental sharing between unrelated individuals, out-of-frame TCR alpha sequences shared between twins showed an excess of sequences with low generation probability. Conclusions relied on cross-sectional statistical analysis, since the same donors could not be followed over many years. In monozygotic twins, recombination models systematically underestimated out-of-frame TCR alpha sharing, but the models matched the sharing seen between unrelated individuals.

From the cysteine through the phenylalanine, the CDR3 covers 19 amino acids. The only DNA kept is the CDR3, 57 bases in frame from the first base. Germline trimming amounts to 1 base on V and 3 bases on J, with 14 as the count of junction bases outside the gene matches. CDR1 and CDR2 are read off the germline V gene (reference sequence) as LGHDT and YNNKEL. A further study also used this sample, focusing on T cells expressing NK-cell markers. As that second study puts it: TCR beta-chain repertoires were profiled in sorted CD3+CD56+NKG2C+, CD3+CD56+NKG2C- and CD3+CD56-NKG2C+ T-cell subsets from seven or eight donors. Of the eight sequenced donors, seven were found to be HCMV-seropositive and one was found to be HCMV-seronegative. To restrict sorting to alphabetaTCR-expressing T cells, an anti-gammadeltaTCR antibody was added in several experiments. In a handful of donors, the dominant CD3+CD56+NKG2C+ clonotypes were found to rank among the top 10 CD8+ clonotypes and to make up roughly 1.0-7.5% of CD8+ T cells. Those dominant clonotypes were again the most abundant among CD3+CD56-NKG2C+ cells in a handful of donors, at about 25-60.1%. Whether the expanded NKG2C-expressing T cell clones were specific for HCMV antigens remained unclear. Randomly selected healthy volunteers, three men and five women, were used as the eight sequenced donors. A commercial ELISA kit detecting HCMV-specific IgG in serum was used to determine HCMV serostatus. MIGEC handled demultiplexing of the reads and grouping by UMI, while MiTCR was used to assemble and quantify clonotypes. To exclude erroneous sequences, only TCR cDNA sequences supported by at least two reads were retained. Downstream repertoire analysis used the tcR package, and clonotypes were matched across fractions by CDR3 nucleotide sequence plus V segment. VDJmatch was used to annotate antigen specificity against VDJdb, with one amino acid substitution allowed in CDR3.

Recombination linked TRBV3-1 to TRBJ2-1, with 8 middle bases fitting TRBD1. Sequencing used CD8+ T cells sorted from blood. This clonotype was obtained from a woman between 18 and 29 years old in good health. The CDR3 region: CASSQATLRQGAIYNEQFF. The DNA is as follows: TGTGCCAGCAGCCAAGCAACATTGAGGCAGGGGGCGATCTACAATGAGCAGTTCTTC.